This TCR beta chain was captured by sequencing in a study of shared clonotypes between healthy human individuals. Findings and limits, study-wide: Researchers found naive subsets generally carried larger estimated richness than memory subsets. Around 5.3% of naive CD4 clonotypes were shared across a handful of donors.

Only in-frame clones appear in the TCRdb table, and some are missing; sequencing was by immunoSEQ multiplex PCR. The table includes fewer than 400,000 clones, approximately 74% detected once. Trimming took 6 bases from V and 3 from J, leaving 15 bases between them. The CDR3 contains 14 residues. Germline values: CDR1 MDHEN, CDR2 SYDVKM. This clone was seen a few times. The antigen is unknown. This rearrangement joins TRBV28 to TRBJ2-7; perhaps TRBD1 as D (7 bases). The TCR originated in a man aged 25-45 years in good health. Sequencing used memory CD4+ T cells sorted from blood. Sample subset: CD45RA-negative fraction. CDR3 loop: CASRGGTDYYEQYF. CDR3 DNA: TGTGCCAGCAGGGGCGGGACAGACTACTACGAGCAGTACTTC.